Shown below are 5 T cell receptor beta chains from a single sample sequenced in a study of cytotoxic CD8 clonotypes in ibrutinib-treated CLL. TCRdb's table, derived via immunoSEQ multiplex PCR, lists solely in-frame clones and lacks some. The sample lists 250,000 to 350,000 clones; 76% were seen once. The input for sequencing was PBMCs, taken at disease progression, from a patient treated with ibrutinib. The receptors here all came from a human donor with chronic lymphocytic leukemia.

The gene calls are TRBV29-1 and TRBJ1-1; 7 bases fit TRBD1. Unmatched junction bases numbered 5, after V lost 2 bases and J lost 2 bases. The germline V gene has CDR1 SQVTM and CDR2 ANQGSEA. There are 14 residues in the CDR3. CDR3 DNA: TGCAGCGTTGAATTACAGGGGAAAAACACTGAAGCTTTCTTT. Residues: CSVELQGKNTEAFF.

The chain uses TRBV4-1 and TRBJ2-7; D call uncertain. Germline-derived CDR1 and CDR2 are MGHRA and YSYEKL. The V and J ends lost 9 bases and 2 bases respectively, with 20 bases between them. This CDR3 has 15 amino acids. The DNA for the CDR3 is TGCGCCAGGTATAGGCAGCAAGTATATCCCTACGAGCAGTACTTC. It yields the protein CARYRQQVYPYEQYF.

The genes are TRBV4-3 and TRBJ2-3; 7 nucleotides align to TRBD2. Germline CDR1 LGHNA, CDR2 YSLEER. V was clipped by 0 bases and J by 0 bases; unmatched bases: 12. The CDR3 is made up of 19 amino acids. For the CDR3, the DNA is TGCGCCAGCAGCCAAGATGCCAGGATGGGGGGGTCTAGCACAGATACGCAGTATTTT. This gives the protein CASSQDARMGGSSTDTQYF.

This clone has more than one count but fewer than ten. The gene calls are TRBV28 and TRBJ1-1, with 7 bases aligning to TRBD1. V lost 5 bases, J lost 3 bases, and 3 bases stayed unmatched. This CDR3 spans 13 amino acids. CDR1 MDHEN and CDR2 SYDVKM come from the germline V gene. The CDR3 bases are TGTGCCAGCAGTCTCACAGGGGACACTGAAGCTTTCTTT. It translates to CASSLTGDTEAFF. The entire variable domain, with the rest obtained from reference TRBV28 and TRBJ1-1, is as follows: DVKVTQSSRYLVKRTGEKVFLECVQDMDHENMFWYRQDPGLGLRLIYFSYDVKMKEKGDIPEGYSVSREKKERFSLILESASTNQTSMYLCASSLTGDTEAFFGQGTRLTVV.

The CDR3 is CSVAGGTDTQYF. Here the CDR3 DNA reads TGCAGCGTTGCAGGGGGCACAGATACGCAGTATTTT. This chain joins TRBV29-1 and TRBJ2-3; TRBD1 is a possible D gene (6 bases). CDR3 length: 12 amino acids. Germline-derived CDR1 and CDR2 are SQVTM and ANQGSEA. V was trimmed by 4 bases and J by 1 base, leaving 6 bases between them.